These 21 T cell receptor beta chains were all obtained from the same sample, sequenced in a study of siplizumab effects on memory and regulatory T cells. Generated by immunoSEQ multiplex PCR, the TCRdb table keeps only in-frame clones and is missing some. Seen here are about 120,000 clones, approximately 94% observed once, and the top ten hold 1.5% to 2%. Sample: non-Treg CD4+ T cells sorted from blood. The receptors were gathered from a human donor in good health.

This clone has more than one count but fewer than ten. This chain joins TRBV19 and TRBJ1-5; TRBD1 matches 10 bases. CDR3 size: 15 residues. Trimming at V came to 5 bases and at J to 5 bases, leaving 6 bases not matched to a gene. CDR1 and CDR2 from the germline V gene are LNHDA and SQIVND (reference sequence). This CDR3 reads CASSGGQGSYQPQHF. CDR3 sequence (DNA): TGTGCCAGTAGTGGGGGACAGGGGTCGTATCAGCCCCAGCATTTT. Looking up the rest from reference TRBV19 and TRBJ1-5 gives the full variable domain: DGGITQSPKYLFRKEGQNVTLSCEQNLNHDAMYWYRQDPGQGLRLIYYSQIVNDFQKGDIAEGYSVSREKKESFPLTVTSAQKNPTAFYLCASSGGQGSYQPQHFGDGTRLSIL.

The gene calls are TRBV6-5 and TRBJ1-4; possible D gene TRBD1, 5 bases. This CDR3 region has 15 residues. V was clipped by 1 base and J by 7 bases, with 13 bases between them. The germline V gene encodes CDR1 MNHEY and CDR2 SVGAGI. The CDR3 here is CASSYFGGATEKLFF. Here the CDR3 DNA reads TGTGCCAGCAGTTACTTCGGGGGAGCTACTGAAAAACTGTTTTTT.

The V and J genes are TRBV2 and TRBJ2-3, with a tentative D call TRBD1 (5 bases). There are 15 residues in the CDR3. Looked up from germline, CDR1 is SNHLY and CDR2 is FYNNEI. The germline V and J ends were trimmed by 6 bases and 2 bases, with 15 bases remaining between them. The CDR3 DNA sequence: TGTGCCAGCAGAGAGACAGCCCCAAACACAGATACGCAGTATTTT. Protein sequence: CASRETAPNTDTQYF.

V and J are TRBV6-5 and TRBJ2-3; D is undetermined. Trimming removed 6 bases from V and 0 bases from J, with 10 bases in between. The CDR3 is made up of 14 amino acids. Germline loops: CDR1 MNHEY, CDR2 SVGAGI. CDR3 DNA: TGTGCCAGCAGCCGCGGACGAAGCACAGATACGCAGTATTTT. Amino acid sequence: CASSRGRSTDTQYF.

The J gene is TRBJ2-5, the V gene TRBV25-1, with D perhaps assigned TRBD1 or TRBD2 (5 bases each). Germline CDR1 MGHDK, CDR2 SYGVNS. The V and J ends lost 5 bases and 3 bases respectively, with 16 bases between them. This CDR3 has 15 amino acids. In DNA form, the CDR3 reads TGTGCCAGCAGTATCCCCGGGACCTTCGAAGAGACCCAGTACTTC. Its protein product is CASSIPGTFEETQYF.

The chain links TRBV6-6 to TRBJ2-7; tentatively, D is TRBD2 (6 bases). The CDR3 spans 15 residues. In germline, CDR1 is MNHNY, CDR2 SVGAGI (reference sequence). Trimming stripped 2 bases from V and 2 bases from J, with 13 bases between. CDR3 sequence: CASSYGLARAYEQYF. In DNA, the CDR3 is TGTGCCAGCAGTTACGGGCTAGCGAGAGCCTACGAGCAGTACTTC.

A single count supports this clone. This specimen includes other DNA sequences encoding the same CDR3. The chain employs TRBV6-1 and TRBJ2-7; no firm D call. V gave up 7 bases and J gave up 4 bases, with 5 bases separating them. Germline V gene data show CDR1 as MNHNS and CDR2 as SASEGT. CDR3 size: 10 residues. This chain's CDR3 is CASNSYEQYF. The CDR3 DNA reads TGTGCCAGCAACTCTTACGAGCAGTACTTC.

The genes are TRBV5-8 and TRBJ2-3, with TRBD2 matching over 8 bases. This CDR3 comprises 15 residues. The germline V gene has CDR1 SGHTS and CDR2 YDEGEE. Trimming at V came to 3 bases and at J to 3 bases, leaving 6 bases not matched to a gene. DNA of the CDR3: TGTGCCAGCAGCTCAGCGGGGGACCTGACAGATACGCAGTATTTT. Amino acid sequence: CASSSAGDLTDTQYF. Based on the CDR3 plus reference TRBV5-8 and TRBJ2-3, the full variable domain is EAGVTQSPTHLIKTRGQQATLRCSPISGHTSVYWYQQALGLGLQFLLWYDEGEERNRGNFPPRFSGRQFPNYSSELNVNALELEDSALYLCASSSAGDLTDTQYFGPGTRLTVL.

CDR3 bases: TGTGCCAGCAGTTCCCCAGGGCACGAGCAGTACTTC. Its translation is CASSSPGHEQYF. The chain combines TRBV28 with TRBJ2-7; weak D call: TRBD1 (5 bases). The CDR3 has 12 residues. Germline V CDR1 and CDR2: MDHEN, SYDVKM. Trimming removed 4 bases at V and 5 bases at J, with 9 bases between.

This clone has a single count. V is TRBV5-5 and J is TRBJ2-7, with 9 positions matching TRBD1. The CDR3 has 14 residues. The junction had 6 bases not matched to a gene; V was cut back by 3 bases and J by 5 bases. Germline V gives CDR1 SGHKS, CDR2 YYEKEE (reference sequence). CDR3 residues: CASSYRDRDHEQYF. The DNA for the CDR3 is TGTGCCAGCAGCTACCGGGACAGGGATCACGAGCAGTACTTC.

The V gene is TRBV7-9, the J gene TRBJ2-5, with D tentatively TRBD1 (7 bases). Germline CDR1 SEHNR, CDR2 FQNEAQ (reference sequence). Trimming left V 4 bases short and J 0 bases short, with 24 bases between. The CDR3 is 19 residues long. CDR3 protein: CASSSPDRRVHLYQETQYF. CDR3 nucleotide sequence: TGTGCCAGCAGCTCCCCGGACAGGAGGGTACACCTGTACCAAGAGACCCAGTACTTC.

This chain uses TRBV6-1 with TRBJ1-5, with 10 bases aligning to TRBD1. The germline V gene encodes CDR1 MNHNS and CDR2 SASEGT. After removal of 8 bases from V and 7 bases from J, the junction contained 5 bases not matched to a gene. The CDR3 is 13 residues long. CDR3 region: CASWDRGGQPQHF. CDR3 nucleotides: TGTGCCAGCTGGGACAGGGGTGGACAGCCCCAGCATTTT.

The chain carries TRBV29-1 and TRBJ1-3; D uncertain. From germline, CDR1 is SQVTM and CDR2 ANQGSEA. The length of the CDR3 is 13 residues. Trimming took off 4 bases at V and 4 bases at J, with 11 bases between the two ends. CDR3 sequence reads: CSVGSGFGNTIYF. CDR3 DNA: TGCAGCGTTGGTTCGGGGTTCGGAAACACCATATATTTT.

This clone was counted a single time. The chain carries TRBV4-2 and TRBJ2-1; TRBD2 matches 11 bases. The CDR3 is 16 amino acids. The germline CDR1 and CDR2 sequences are LGHNA and YNFKEQ. The V gene end was trimmed by 4 bases and the J gene end by 7 bases; junction bases not matched to a gene: 9. The CDR3 sequence is CASSPPGLAEKNEQFF. The CDR3 nucleotides read TGTGCCAGCAGCCCCCCGGGACTAGCGGAAAAGAATGAGCAGTTCTTC.

Worth noting for this clone: Other nucleotide sequences in the sample specify the same CDR3. The rearrangement uses TRBV30 and TRBJ1-1; D is unclear. This CDR3 is built from 13 residues. CDR1 is GTSNPN and CDR2 is SVGIG in the germline V gene (reference sequence). V lost 0 bases and J lost 0, with 5 bases in between. For the CDR3, the DNA is TGTGCCTGGAGTGTAAGGGTGAACACTGAAGCTTTCTTT. It yields the protein CAWSVRVNTEAFF. Based on the CDR3 plus reference TRBV30 and TRBJ1-1, the full variable domain is SQTIHQWPATLVQPVGSPLSLECTVEGTSNPNLYWYRQAAGRGLQLLFYSVGIGQISSEVPQNLSASRPQDRQFILSSKKLLLSDSGFYLCAWSVRVNTEAFFGQGTRLTVV.

The chain carries TRBV7-2 and TRBJ1-2, with D possibly matching TRBD1 (6 bases). The CDR3 has 16 amino acids. V lost 5 bases and J lost 7, with 23 bases in between. Germline V gene data show CDR1 as SGHTA and CDR2 as FQGNSA. CDR3 protein: CASSTGGHRERGGYTF. CDR3 nucleotides: TGTGCCAGCAGCACTGGGGGGCACAGGGAACGAGGTGGCTACACCTTC.

This chain uses TRBV5-1 with TRBJ2-5, with 8 bases lining up with TRBD2. This CDR3 spans 16 amino acids. Trimming at V came to 3 bases and at J to 5 bases, leaving 12 bases not matched to a gene. Germline V lookup: CDR1 SGHRS, CDR2 YFSETQ. The CDR3 DNA reads TGCGCCAGCAGCTCCCTGAGGCGGGGGGCGGTGGAGACCCAGTACTTC. As protein: CASSSLRRGAVETQYF.

The chain links TRBV14 to TRBJ2-1; 13 nucleotides match TRBD2. J lost 9 bases, V lost 5 bases, and 7 bases had no gene match. This CDR3 has 15 residues. The germline V gene has CDR1 SGHDN and CDR2 FVKESK. The CDR3 loop reads CASSRGLAGPGEQFF. The CDR3 DNA follows: TGTGCCAGCAGCAGGGGACTAGCGGGACCCGGTGAGCAGTTCTTC.

The chain carries TRBV18 and TRBJ2-5; 11 nucleotides agree with TRBD1. Germline values: CDR1 KGHSH, CDR2 LQKENI. The length of the CDR3 is 16 residues. The ends lost 2 bases at V and 5 bases at J; junction bases unmatched: 7. CDR3 DNA sequence: TGTGCCAGCTCACCAATGGGACAGGGGGAACGGGAGACCCAGTACTTC. Amino acid sequence: CASSPMGQGERETQYF.

V gene TRBV10-3 combines with J gene TRBJ1-2; TRBD1 matches at 12 bases. The J segment lost 6 bases and the V segment lost 8 bases, leaving 7 bases of the junction unmatched. Germline V lookup: CDR1 ENHRY, CDR2 SYGVKD. CDR3 size: 14 residues. The CDR3 is CAIVRGQGADGYTF. CDR3 bases: TGTGCCATCGTTCGGGGACAGGGGGCGGATGGCTACACCTTC.

The rearrangement links TRBV12-5 to TRBJ1-1; D unclear. The CDR3 length is 15 residues. Trimming stripped 7 bases from V and 0 bases from J, with 15 bases between. The germline gives CDR1 LGHNT, CDR2 FRNRAP. The DNA for the CDR3 is TGTGCTAGTGCGCCTCAAGGAGGTCTGAACACTGAAGCTTTCTTT. The encoded protein is CASAPQGGLNTEAFF.